These T cell receptor beta chains were read from a single sample in a study of OX40 agonist ivuxolimab in advanced cancers. Only in-frame clones appear in the TCRdb table, and some are missing; sequencing was by immunoSEQ multiplex PCR. Among approximately 31,000 clones listed, roughly 88% were seen once. The starting material was CD4+ or CD8+ T cells sorted from blood, obtained in a trial of the OX40 agonist ivuxolimab. All receptors come from an adult with an advanced solid tumor such as melanoma, head and neck, liver or kidney cancer. The CDR3 runs from the conserved cysteine through the conserved F or W. Each record gives: D gene, V gene, J gene, CDR3 length, clone size, CDR3 DNA, CDR3 protein. A D gene is named only where the DNA matches it firmly. Some rows have no size entry. The others give once, few or many, or a class for an expanded clone.

D: TRBD2; V: TRBV11-1; J: TRBJ2-5; length: 15; size: .; DNA: TGTGCCAGCAGCTTGGCCGCGGGGGGGCGTGAGACCCAGTACTTC; CDR3: CASSLAAGGRETQYF
D: .; V: TRBV6-6; J: TRBJ2-5; length: 10; size: .; DNA: TGTGCCAGCAATCCGGGACCCCAGTACTTC; CDR3: CASNPGPQYF
D: TRBD2; V: TRBV27; J: TRBJ2-3; length: 13; size: .; DNA: TGTGCCACGGGAGCGGGGGGGCAGTTCCCCCAGTATTTT; CDR3: CATGAGGQFPQYF
D: TRBD2; V: TRBV6-5; J: TRBJ2-1; length: 14; size: .; DNA: TGTGCCAGCAGCCGGGGGGGCTACTACAATGAGCAGTTCTTC; CDR3: CASSRGGYYNEQFF
D: .; V: TRBV27; J: TRBJ2-5; length: 13; size: .; DNA: TGTGCCAGCAGACCTCTGATCCAAGAGACCCAGTACTTC; CDR3: CASRPLIQETQYF
D: TRBD1; V: TRBV7-9; J: TRBJ2-7; length: 14; size: .; DNA: TGTGCCAGCAGCCCGGACAGGAATACCTACGAGCAGTACTTC; CDR3: CASSPDRNTYEQYF
D: TRBD1; V: TRBV7-9; J: TRBJ2-7; length: 15; size: .; DNA: TGTGCCAGCAGCTCCGGGACAGGGAAAACCTACGAGCAGTACTTC; CDR3: CASSSGTGKTYEQYF
D: .; V: TRBV19; J: TRBJ2-7; length: 12; size: once; DNA: TGTGCCAGTAGTAGGGATTCCTACGAGCAGTACTTC; CDR3: CASSRDSYEQYF
D: .; V: TRBV4-3; J: TRBJ2-2; length: 14; size: .; DNA: TGCGCCAGCAGCCAAGTGATCGGGGCCGGGGAGCTGTTTTTT; CDR3: CASSQVIGAGELFF
D: .; V: TRBV7-9; J: TRBJ2-5; length: 13; size: .; DNA: TGTGCCAGCAGCCAACAGGTAGAAGAGACCCAGTACTTC; CDR3: CASSQQVEETQYF
D: .; V: TRBV19; J: TRBJ2-7; length: 13; size: .; DNA: TGTGCCACCTCACCGATGGACCACTACGAGCAGTACTTC; CDR3: CATSPMDHYEQYF
D: .; V: TRBV30; J: TRBJ2-5; length: 13; size: .; DNA: TGTGCCTGTCGTTTCGCCCAGCAAGAGACCCAGTACTTC; CDR3: CACRFAQQETQYF
D: .; V: TRBV7-8; J: TRBJ1-2; length: 18; size: .; DNA: TGTGCCAGCAGCCACCCCAGGTCGGGGATAGGGGAGAACTATGGCTACACCTTC; CDR3: CASSHPRSGIGENYGYTF
D: TRBD1; V: TRBV7-9; J: TRBJ2-5; length: 16; size: once; DNA: TGTGCCAGCAGCTCCACCACAGGGGGGTGGCAAGAGACCCAGTACTTC; CDR3: CASSSTTGGWQETQYF
D: TRBD1; V: TRBV7-9; J: TRBJ2-7; length: 14; size: once; DNA: TGTGCCAGCAGCTTCAGGACAGGGTCTGTCGAGCAGTACTTC; CDR3: CASSFRTGSVEQYF
D: .; V: TRBV7-9; J: TRBJ2-7; length: 12; size: .; DNA: TGTGCCAGCAGCCTGTCTCCCCACGAGCAGTACTTC; CDR3: CASSLSPHEQYF
D: .; V: TRBV7-6; J: TRBJ2-1; length: 13; size: .; DNA: TGTGCCAGCAGCTTAGCGGGGGTGGATGAGCAGTTCTTC; CDR3: CASSLAGVDEQFF
D: .; V: TRBV27; J: TRBJ2-7; length: 13; size: .; DNA: TGTGCCAGCTGGACAGCCCTTTCCTACGAGCAGTACTTC; CDR3: CASWTALSYEQYF
D: .; V: TRBV30; J: TRBJ2-5; length: 12; size: .; DNA: TGTGCCTGGAGTCCGTACCAAGAGACCCAGTACTTC; CDR3: CAWSPYQETQYF
D: .; V: TRBV9; J: TRBJ2-1; length: 11; size: .; DNA: TGTGCCAGCAGCTCTTCCGACCGTCAGTTCTTC; CDR3: CASSSSDRQFF
D: TRBD1; V: TRBV28; J: TRBJ1-1; length: 16; size: .; DNA: TGTGCCACCCGAGGATTTGAAGGGGGCGAGAACACTGAAGCTTTCTTT; CDR3: CATRGFEGGENTEAFF
D: .; V: TRBV2; J: TRBJ2-7; length: 14; size: once; DNA: TGTGCCAGCAGTGACCAGGGCCTGTACTACGAGCAGTACTTC; CDR3: CASSDQGLYYEQYF
D: .; V: TRBV29-1; J: TRBJ2-5; length: 14; size: .; DNA: TGCAGCGTTGAAGTTCCAGCAAGCCAAGAGACCCAGTACTTC; CDR3: CSVEVPASQETQYF
D: .; V: TRBV11-2; J: TRBJ1-1; length: 11; size: .; DNA: TGTGCCAGCAGCCCAGGGGTTGTAGCTTTCTTT; CDR3: CASSPGVVAFF
D: .; V: TRBV9; J: TRBJ2-5; length: 13; size: .; DNA: TGTGCCAGCAGCGTAGGTGGGGACCATACCCAGTACTTC; CDR3: CASSVGGDHTQYF
D: .; V: TRBV4-1; J: TRBJ1-5; length: 12; size: .; DNA: TGCGCCAGCAGCCATGCAGGTGGACCCCAGCATTTT; CDR3: CASSHAGGPQHF
D: TRBD1; V: TRBV7-8; J: TRBJ2-2; length: 14; size: many; DNA: TGTGCCAGCAGCCTCGAAACAGGGGCAGCGGAGCTGTTTTTT; CDR3: CASSLETGAAELFF
D: TRBD2; V: TRBV7-9; J: TRBJ2-1; length: 15; size: once; DNA: TGTGCCAGCAGCCCGGGACTAGCGGGCTTCAATGAGCAGTTCTTC; CDR3: CASSPGLAGFNEQFF
D: .; V: TRBV10-3; J: TRBJ1-5; length: 13; size: .; DNA: TGTGCCATCAGGATGTCTGTCGAAGAGCCCCAGCATTTT; CDR3: CAIRMSVEEPQHF
D: .; V: TRBV7-9; J: TRBJ1-1; length: 12; size: few; DNA: TGTGCCAGCATCAGCCATCGACAGGAAGCTTTCTTT; CDR3: CASISHRQEAFF
D: TRBD2; V: TRBV9; J: TRBJ2-7; length: 19; size: .; DNA: TGTGCCAGCAGCCCTTCTTGGACTAGCGGGGGCGCTAGCTCCTACGAGCAGTACTTC; CDR3: CASSPSWTSGGASSYEQYF
D: .; V: TRBV5-1; J: TRBJ2-1; length: 15; size: .; DNA: TGCGCCAGCAGCTTGGCCGGGTTTAATTACAATGAGCAGTTCTTC; CDR3: CASSLAGFNYNEQFF
D: .; V: TRBV28; J: TRBJ1-5; length: 14; size: .; DNA: TGTGCCAGCATAAGGCAGAGCAGCAATCAGCCCCAGCATTTT; CDR3: CASIRQSSNQPQHF
D: .; V: TRBV6-6; J: TRBJ1-5; length: 13; size: .; DNA: TGTGCCAGCAGTTACCTAGCGAATCAGCCCCAGCATTTT; CDR3: CASSYLANQPQHF
D: TRBD2; V: TRBV6-6; J: TRBJ2-1; length: 15; size: .; DNA: TGTGCCAGCAGTTCAAGCGGGGGCCTACCCAATGAGCAGTTCTTC; CDR3: CASSSSGGLPNEQFF
D: .; V: TRBV9; J: TRBJ1-3; length: 11; size: .; DNA: TGTGCCAGTAAATCTGGAAACACCATATATTTT; CDR3: CASKSGNTIYF
D: .; V: TRBV4-1; J: TRBJ2-3; length: 13; size: .; DNA: TGCGCCAGCAGCCCAGAAGAGATGAATACGCAGTATTTT; CDR3: CASSPEEMNTQYF
D: TRBD1; V: TRBV6-6; J: TRBJ2-1; length: 16; size: .; DNA: TGTGCCAGCAGTTTTACAGGGGTCGGGAACTACAATGAGCAGTTCTTC; CDR3: CASSFTGVGNYNEQFF
D: .; V: TRBV10-3; J: TRBJ2-7; length: 11; size: once; DNA: TGTGCCATCAGTGAGTCCGACGAGCAGTACTTC; CDR3: CAISESDEQYF
D: .; V: TRBV9; J: TRBJ1-1; length: 13; size: .; DNA: TGTGCCAGCAGCGTCGGAGGTGGGACCCAGGCTTTCTTT; CDR3: CASSVGGGTQAFF
D: TRBD1; V: TRBV6-1; J: TRBJ1-2; length: 14; size: .; DNA: TGTGCCAGCAGTGCTCTCGGGACAGGGTTCGGCTACACCTTC; CDR3: CASSALGTGFGYTF
D: .; V: TRBV5-6; J: TRBJ2-5; length: 10; size: .; DNA: TGTGCCAGCGGGGTGGAGACCCAGTACTTC; CDR3: CASGVETQYF
D: .; V: TRBV28; J: TRBJ2-5; length: 16; size: .; DNA: TGTGCCAGCAGTACCCCGGACGGCTGGTTTGGGGAGACCCAGTACTTC; CDR3: CASSTPDGWFGETQYF
D: .; V: TRBV15; J: TRBJ2-3; length: 13; size: .; DNA: TGTGCCACCAGCAGTTGGAGGAGAGATACGCAGTATTTT; CDR3: CATSSWRRDTQYF
D: .; V: TRBV27; J: TRBJ2-3; length: 15; size: .; DNA: TGTGCCAGCAGTTTAATGACACCAAACACAGATACGCAGTATTTT; CDR3: CASSLMTPNTDTQYF
D: .; V: TRBV27; J: TRBJ2-5; length: 14; size: .; DNA: TGTGCCAGCAGGCGTGGGGGGGCCTTAGAGACCCAGTACTTC; CDR3: CASRRGGALETQYF
D: .; V: TRBV6-6; J: TRBJ2-5; length: 11; size: .; DNA: TGTGCCAGCACTCACGCAGAGACCCAGTACTTC; CDR3: CASTHAETQYF
D: TRBD2; V: TRBV5-1; J: TRBJ2-1; length: 16; size: .; DNA: TGCGCCAGCAGCTTGGCAGGCGGGGGGAAGTACAATGAGCAGTTCTTC; CDR3: CASSLAGGGKYNEQFF
D: .; V: TRBV20-1; J: TRBJ1-1; length: 11; size: .; DNA: TGCAGTGCAAAAGGGGGGACTGAAGCTTTCTTT; CDR3: CSAKGGTEAFF
D: .; V: TRBV7-2; J: TRBJ2-7; length: 14; size: .; DNA: TGTGCCAGCAGCTTATACGGGACTTACTACGAGCAGTACTTC; CDR3: CASSLYGTYYEQYF
D: .; V: TRBV7-8; J: TRBJ2-1; length: 13; size: .; DNA: TGTGCCAGCAGCTTAGGAATTGGGGCGACTCAGTTCTTC; CDR3: CASSLGIGATQFF
D: TRBD1; V: TRBV4-1; J: TRBJ2-1; length: 14; size: .; DNA: TGCGCCAGCAGTCCACAGGGGCAGGTCAATGAGCAGTTCTTC; CDR3: CASSPQGQVNEQFF
D: .; V: TRBV28; J: TRBJ2-1; length: 19; size: once; DNA: TGTGCCAGCAGTCCGACCTGGTCTAAGACCACTAGCTCCTACAATGAGCAGTTCTTC; CDR3: CASSPTWSKTTSSYNEQFF
D: .; V: TRBV27; J: TRBJ2-7; length: 13; size: .; DNA: TGTGCCAGCAGGTCCTTAGATATTTACGAGCAGTACTTC; CDR3: CASRSLDIYEQYF
D: .; V: TRBV6-6; J: TRBJ2-2; length: 15; size: .; DNA: TGTGCCAGCAGTTACTCGGCCCTGCCGGGCGGGGAGCTGTTTTTT; CDR3: CASSYSALPGGELFF
D: .; V: TRBV6-5; J: TRBJ1-5; length: 16; size: .; DNA: TGTGCCAGCAGTTACGGGTCGGTGAATAGCAATCAGCCCCAGCATTTT; CDR3: CASSYGSVNSNQPQHF
D: .; V: TRBV13; J: TRBJ2-7; length: 16; size: .; DNA: TGTGCCAGCAGCCAGGAGGGCACCGCCAACTCCTACGAGCAGTACTTC; CDR3: CASSQEGTANSYEQYF